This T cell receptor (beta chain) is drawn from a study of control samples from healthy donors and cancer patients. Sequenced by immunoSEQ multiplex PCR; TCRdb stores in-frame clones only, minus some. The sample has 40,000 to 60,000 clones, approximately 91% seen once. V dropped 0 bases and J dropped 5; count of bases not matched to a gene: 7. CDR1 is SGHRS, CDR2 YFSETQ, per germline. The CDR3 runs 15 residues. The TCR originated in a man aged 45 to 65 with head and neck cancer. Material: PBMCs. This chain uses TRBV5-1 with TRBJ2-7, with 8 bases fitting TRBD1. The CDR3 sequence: CASSLVGQGADEQYF. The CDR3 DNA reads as TGCGCCAGCAGCTTGGTCGGTCAGGGGGCCGACGAGCAGTACTTC.